This note documents a single T cell receptor (beta chain) sequence. Its antigen remains unknown. V lost 5 bases and J 7 bases, leaving 14 bases between the germline ends. The germline gives CDR1 SGHTA, CDR2 FQGNSA. This CDR3 comprises 13 residues. Sequenced by immunoSEQ multiplex PCR; TCRdb stores in-frame clones only, minus some. The data show roughly 75,000 clones, about 65% seen once. This entry belongs to a study of vaccination effects on CD4 cells after COVID-19. Study overall: Participants received two doses of either the BNT162b2 or mRNA-1273 vaccine.

Broader study findings: Clones arising from infection and from vaccination showed marked clonal contraction late after vaccination. Researchers report that only 1 of 255 vaccine-induced clones in healthy vaccinees cross-reacted with common cold coronaviruses.

In the ViraFEST assay, antigen-specific CD4+ clonotypes were identified by expansion after peptide-pool stimulation. Cultured cells yielded isolated CD4+ T cells after about ten days. Prior SARS-CoV-2 infection was absent in the vaccine recipients, as shown by negative nucleocapsid antibodies. Cells had half their medium changed to IL-2 medium on days 3 and 7. The clonotype comes from a human donor who received a COVID-19 vaccine. The rearrangement uses TRBV7-2 and TRBJ1-2; D gene unclear. The material was CD4+ T cells from PBMCs cultured with HCoV-OC43 spike peptides, obtained before COVID-19 vaccination. Subset in this sample: HCoV-OC43 spike overlapping peptide pool stimulation. The CDR3 coding sequence is TGTGCCAGCAGCCTGGAGGCACTCCGTGGCTACACCTTC. Protein product: CASSLEALRGYTF.